The 4 T cell receptor beta chains presented below share a single source sample, sequenced in a study of T cell responses to AZD1222 COVID-19 vaccine. The method was immunoSEQ multiplex PCR; TCRdb's version includes in-frame clones alone and lacks a portion of them. The table lists 150,000 or so clones, approximately 91% of them singletons. Sample: peripheral blood, taken on day 0 of AZD1222 vaccination. These receptors were obtained from an adult in good health.

For this clone: A junction end diverges from the germline sequence, so it may reflect a read error. The chain is built from TRBV2 and TRBJ2-1; TRBD2 agrees at 8 bases. The CDR3 extends over 11 amino acids. The germline V gene has CDR1 SNHLY and CDR2 FYNNEI. This CDR3 is CGGGSYNEQFF. The CDR3 region has the DNA TGCGGGGGGGGCAGTTACAATGAGCAGTTCTTC.

This rearrangement joins TRBV9 to TRBJ2-1, with TRBD2 matching over 14 bases. CDR3 size: 17 residues. The germline V gene encodes CDR1 SGDLS and CDR2 YYNGEE. Trimming took 0 bases from V and 3 from J; bases not matched to a gene: 2. CDR3 sequence (DNA): TGTGCCAGCAGCGTAGGACTAGCGGGGGGGAACTACAATGAGCAGTTCTTC. Translating it yields CASSVGLAGGNYNEQFF.

This chain links TRBV5-1 with TRBJ2-7, with D unclear. The CDR3 runs to 13 residues. Per the germline V gene, CDR1 is SGHRS and CDR2 is YFSETQ. Trimming removed 2 bases at V and 2 bases at J, with 8 bases between. The CDR3 is CASSFTGAYEQYF. CDR3 coding DNA: TGCGCCAGCAGCTTTACCGGAGCCTACGAGCAGTACTTC.

The rearrangement uses TRBV3-1 (or the pseudogene TRBV3-2) and TRBJ1-1, with D maybe TRBD1 (5 bases). From germline, CDR1 is LGHDT and CDR2 YNNKEL (reference sequence). With 4 bases removed from V and 9 bases from J, the gap between germline ends came to 18 bases. This CDR3 is built from 14 residues. The CDR3 sequence is CASSLTGTEDKAFF. Written as DNA, the CDR3 is TGTGCCAGCAGCCTGACCGGGACGGAGGATAAAGCTTTCTTT.